The sequence of this T cell receptor beta chain was determined in a study of vaccination and CD4 T cells after COVID-19. Study-wide results and caveats: Spike mono-reactivity was evident in 304 of the 307 vaccine-specific clones derived from convalescent patients.

Treatment described: approximately 11-day PBMC culture with coronavirus spike peptide pools or control peptides (ViraFEST assay). According to the study, CD4+ T cells from the unexposed donor were gathered ahead of the COVID-19 pandemic (2011-2018). The Oncomine TCR Beta short-read assay was applied to DNA of cultured CD4+ T cells. MiXCR, run by TCRdb on the PCR reads, gives a single entry per CDR3 protein. The sample contains about 7,100 distinct CDR3 sequences, around 46% of which appear only once. This clonotype was counted a few times. Its antigen is not known. In germline, CDR1 is DFQATT, CDR2 SNEGSKA (reference sequence). The CDR3 runs to 14 residues.

The sequenced material came from CD4+ T cells from blood, cultured in vitro. This chain connects TRBV20-1 to TRBJ1-1; no clear D. The origin of this receptor is a human donor in good health. CDR3 sequence: CRAVTLTINTEAFF. Written as DNA, the CDR3 is TGCAGGGCCGTAACCTTAACAATTAACACTGAAGCTTTCTTT.